Below, 17 T cell receptor beta chains from the same sample are listed, as sequenced in a study of early T cells in non-severe SARS-CoV-2 infection. TCRdb processed the 5' RACE reads anew with MiXCR; each CDR3 protein has one entry. This sample has under 140,000 distinct CDR3 sequences; roughly 12% occur once, and the top ten carry 3.8%. Source: whole blood, taken at baseline. The origin of the receptors is an adult who was a healthcare worker with PCR-confirmed SARS-CoV-2 infection or an uninfected control (not recorded which).

The chain links TRBV20-1 to TRBJ2-1; D gene ambiguous. Germline CDR1 is DFQATT and CDR2 is SNEGSKA (reference sequence). The CDR3 extends over 12 amino acids. Trimming left V 4 bases short and J 8 bases short, with 12 bases between. The CDR3 coding sequence is TGCAGTGCTATCGGGCGTCGCGATGAGCAGTTCTTC. Translated, it gives CSAIGRRDEQFF.

In this sample, this clonotype turned up a few times. V and J are TRBV6-5 and TRBJ1-1; 11 nucleotides line up with TRBD1. The CDR3 runs to 15 residues. The V and J ends lost 5 bases and 6 bases, in that order; junction bases with no gene match: 8. Germline V gene sequence: CDR1 MNHEY, CDR2 SVGAGI. CDR3 sequence: CASSTAGTGGSEAFF. For the CDR3, the DNA is TGTGCCAGCAGTACCGCCGGGACAGGGGGTTCTGAAGCTTTCTTT.

The genes are TRBV7-4 and TRBJ2-3; TRBD1 or TRBD2 may be the D gene (5 bases each). The CDR3 extends over 15 amino acids. Germline CDR1 SGHVT, CDR2 SQSDAQ. Trimming stripped 4 bases from V and 2 bases from J, with 13 bases between. CDR3 coding DNA: TGTGCCAGCAGCTATGGGGACCGCTACACAGATACGCAGTATTTT. Its protein is CASSYGDRYTDTQYF.

This clonotype has a handful of counts. V and J are TRBV29-1 and TRBJ1-1; no definite D call. The CDR3 runs to 13 residues. Germline loops: CDR1 SQVTM, CDR2 ANQGSEA. Trimming removed 4 bases from V and 1 base from J, with 10 bases in between. The CDR3 bases are TGCAGCGTTGTTTTTCGGTCGAACACTGAAGCTTTCTTT. It specifies CSVVFRSNTEAFF.

Only a few counts were recorded for this clonotype. The V call is TRBV20-1, the J call TRBJ2-7; a weak D match, TRBD2 (6 bases). Deletions cut 1 base from V and 2 bases from J, with 12 bases between. The CDR3 totals 14 residues. Germline CDR1 and CDR2: DFQATT and SNEGSKA (reference sequence). The CDR3 sequence is CSARVERATYEQYF. DNA of the CDR3: TGCAGTGCTAGAGTCGAGCGGGCTACCTACGAGCAGTACTTC.

This chain uses TRBV12-3 or TRBV12-4 with TRBJ1-3; 7 nucleotides line up with TRBD1. J was trimmed by 2 bases and V by 6 bases; bases with no gene match: 4. The CDR3 has 14 amino acids. The CDR3 DNA follows: TGTGCCAGCAGGTTGACAGGGACTGGAAACACCATATATTTT. The encoded protein is CASRLTGTGNTIYF.

The gene calls are TRBV28 and TRBJ2-7; no firm D call. CDR1 and CDR2 from the germline V gene are MDHEN and SYDVKM. The CDR3 covers 15 residues. V was trimmed by 4 bases and J by 2 bases, leaving 15 bases between them. The CDR3 protein is CASSSPGSNAYEQYF. CDR3 nucleotides: TGTGCCAGCAGTTCGCCAGGATCCAACGCCTACGAGCAGTACTTC.

Only a few counts were recorded for this clonotype. The genes are TRBV7-2 and TRBJ2-1; D ambiguous. The CDR3 runs 15 residues. Germline values: CDR1 SGHTA, CDR2 FQGNSA. V was shortened by 1 base and J by 2 bases, with 9 bases between the two germline ends. The DNA of the CDR3 is TGTGCCAGCAGCTTAGGGCTGGGGACCTACAATGAGCAGTTCTTC. Protein sequence: CASSLGLGTYNEQFF.

The chain carries TRBV6-5 and TRBJ1-3; 11 bases are shared with TRBD1. Germline V gene lookup returns CDR1 MNHEY and CDR2 SVGAGI. Trimming cost V 6 bases and J 0 bases; bases outside gene matches: 7. The CDR3 extends over 17 amino acids. In DNA form, the CDR3 reads TGTGCCAGCAGCTCTAGGACAGGGGGCGGCTCTGGAAACACCATATATTTT. This gives the protein CASSSRTGGGSGNTIYF.

V gene TRBV14 combines with J gene TRBJ2-3, with D possibly being TRBD1 (6 bases). With 0 bases removed from V and 0 bases from J, the gap between germline ends came to 10 bases. CDR1 is SGHDN and CDR2 is FVKESK in the germline V gene. The CDR3 length is 16 residues. CDR3 sequence: CASSQDTGISTDTQYF. CDR3 bases: TGTGCCAGCAGCCAAGATACAGGGATCAGCACAGATACGCAGTATTTT.

In this sample, this clonotype turned up a few times. The rearrangement links TRBV5-5 to TRBJ2-3; D tentatively fits TRBD1 or TRBD2 (6 bases each). This CDR3 spans 14 amino acids. The V end lost 3 bases, the J end lost 6 bases, and 14 bases lay between the germline ends. Looked up from germline, CDR1 is SGHKS and CDR2 is YYEKEE (reference sequence). The DNA for the CDR3 is TGTGCCAGCAGCTCCACGGGGGCTACTGATACGCAGTATTTT. Encoded protein: CASSSTGATDTQYF.

The chain carries TRBV29-1 and TRBJ2-7; TRBD1 or TRBD2 may be the D gene (6 bases each). V dropped 4 bases and J dropped 4 bases, with 14 bases sitting between them. The CDR3 contains 13 residues. CDR1 and CDR2 (germline): SQVTM, ANQGSEA. The CDR3 is CSVVRGDGYEQYF. CDR3 sequence (DNA): TGCAGCGTTGTGAGGGGGGACGGTTACGAGCAGTACTTC.

The CDR3, as DNA: TGTGCCAGTAGTATTATTGGGTCAGACATTCAGTACTTC. Protein: CASSIIGSDIQYF. The gene calls are TRBV19 and TRBJ2-4; no definite D call. The CDR3 has 13 amino acids. Germline CDR1 reads LNHDA; CDR2 reads SQIVND (reference sequence). With 3 bases removed from V and 8 bases from J, the gap between germline ends came to 11 bases.

The rearrangement uses TRBV20-1 and TRBJ1-3; D unclear. V was clipped by 2 bases and J by 0 bases, with 14 bases between them. The CDR3 runs 16 residues. Germline V gene lookup returns CDR1 DFQATT and CDR2 SNEGSKA (reference sequence). This chain's CDR3 is CSARTSGRASGNTIYF. DNA of the CDR3: TGCAGTGCTAGAACTTCAGGACGGGCCTCTGGAAACACCATATATTTT.

This clonotype was detected a few times. The rearrangement links TRBV7-9 to TRBJ1-1; 8 positions agree with TRBD1. Germline V gene data show CDR1 as SEHNR and CDR2 as FQNEAQ (reference sequence). This CDR3 comprises 14 residues. The trim removed 7 bases at V and 2 bases at J, leaving 6 bases unmatched. The CDR3 sequence is CASTLAGGNTEAFF. CDR3 coding DNA: TGTGCCAGCACGCTCGCAGGGGGCAACACTGAAGCTTTCTTT.

This clonotype was seen a few times. This chain links TRBV9 with TRBJ2-7, with D maybe TRBD1 (7 bases). Trimming removed 4 bases from V and 5 bases from J, with 16 bases in between. Per the germline V gene, CDR1 is SGDLS and CDR2 is YYNGEE. The CDR3 is 14 amino acids. The CDR3 bases are TGTGCCAGCAGCCCTAGACCAGGGGGGAACGAGCAGTACTTC. Its protein is CASSPRPGGNEQYF.

This clonotype was counted only a few times. This chain connects TRBV29-1 to TRBJ1-1; D uncertain. V was shortened by 4 bases and J by 1 base, with 10 bases between the two germline ends. Germline V gene lookup returns CDR1 SQVTM and CDR2 ANQGSEA. This CDR3 spans 13 amino acids. The CDR3 loop reads CSVGFWGNTEAFF. The CDR3 DNA reads TGCAGCGTTGGATTCTGGGGGAACACTGAAGCTTTCTTT.